The 5 T cell receptor beta chains below were found in one sample sequenced in a study of T cell clones after liver transplantation. The assay was immunoSEQ multiplex PCR, and TCRdb's table has in-frame clones only and misses some. Here the sample spans about 75,000 clones, approximately 81% being singletons. The material was CD4+ T cells from blood, obtained 48 months after liver transplant. Receptor source: a human patient who received a liver transplant. Some T cells may possibly be graft donor cells.

In DNA form, the CDR3 reads TGTGCCAGCAGTGGGACGGGACAGGAGAATCAGCCCCAGCATTTT. It encodes CASSGTGQENQPQHF. The chain uses TRBV6-6 and TRBJ1-5; TRBD1 agrees at 8 bases. With 5 bases clipped from V and 4 bases from J, the junction kept 7 bases outside the gene matches. The CDR3 runs to 15 residues. Germline lookup yields CDR1 MNHNY and CDR2 SVGAGI (reference sequence).

The chain is built from TRBV10-3 and TRBJ2-3, with D uncertain. Germline V gives CDR1 ENHRY, CDR2 SYGVKD. The V end lost 0 bases, the J end lost 1 base, and 5 bases lay between the germline ends. This CDR3 is built from 14 residues. The CDR3 bases are TGTGCCATCAGTGAGTCTGGGGGCACAGATACGCAGTATTTT. It translates to CAISESGGTDTQYF.

The CDR3 here is CASSYLDRPGTEAFF. Written as DNA, the CDR3 is TGTGCCAGCAGCTACCTGGACAGGCCGGGGACTGAAGCTTTCTTT. This chain links TRBV5-6 with TRBJ1-1; TRBD1 aligns across 7 bases. This CDR3 is built from 15 residues. The trim removed 3 bases at V and 5 bases at J, leaving 10 bases unmatched. Germline lookup yields CDR1 SGHDT and CDR2 YYEEEE.

The chain combines TRBV13 with TRBJ1-4; D not certain. V lost 6 bases and J lost 1, with 12 bases in between. This CDR3 has 15 residues. Looked up from germline, CDR1 is PRHDT and CDR2 is FYEKMQ (reference sequence). The CDR3 spells CASRRREGTNEKLFF. In DNA, the CDR3 is TGTGCCAGCAGGCGGAGAGAGGGAACTAATGAAAAACTGTTTTTT.

The J gene is TRBJ2-5, the V gene TRBV9; 10 nucleotides line up with TRBD2. V trimming: 0 bases; J trimming: 2 bases; junction bases outside the gene matches: 7. The CDR3 extends over 17 amino acids. Germline CDR1 and CDR2: SGDLS and YYNGEE. The CDR3 DNA reads TGTGCCAGCAGCGTAGGGGCTAGCGGGAGACTACAAGAGACCCAGTACTTC. Its translation: CASSVGASGRLQETQYF.